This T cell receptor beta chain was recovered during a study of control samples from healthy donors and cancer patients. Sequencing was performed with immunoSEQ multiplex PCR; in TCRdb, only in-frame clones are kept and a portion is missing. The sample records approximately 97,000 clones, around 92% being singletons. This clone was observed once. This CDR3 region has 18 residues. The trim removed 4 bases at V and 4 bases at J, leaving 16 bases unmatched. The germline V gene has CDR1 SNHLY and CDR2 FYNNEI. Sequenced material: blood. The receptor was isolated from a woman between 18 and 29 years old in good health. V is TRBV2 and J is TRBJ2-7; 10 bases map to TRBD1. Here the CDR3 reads CASSGDLGGQGRLYEQYF. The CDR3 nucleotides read TGTGCCAGCAGTGGGGATTTAGGGGGACAGGGGAGACTATACGAGCAGTACTTC.